The entry that follows covers one T cell receptor (beta chain) sequence. It has no known antigen specificity. There are no base qualities to consult, and no much larger clone falls within one base. The data originate from a study of T cells in tumors after PD-1 blockade (dated by TCRdb to 2018 to 2020). Regarding the complete study: Patients with prior checkpoint blockade, systemic immunosuppressant use, or recent radiotherapy or other anti-cancer therapy within 4 weeks were excluded. Paired single-cell RNA and TCR sequencing was done in the study on site-matched tumors from patients with BCC or SCC, both before and after anti-PD-1 therapy. RECIST version 1.1 was the standard used to evaluate clinical response. On average, peripheral blood samples yielded 35,000 to 45,000 unique clonotypes and over 100,000 TCR templates (range roughly 24,000-280,000). Treatment consisted of either cemiplimab 350 mg every 2 weeks or pembrolizumab 200 mg every 3 weeks. A subset of patients also received ongoing daily vismodegib 150 mg during anti-PD-1 treatment. To compare blood and tumor clonotypes, bulk TCR sequencing was performed on around 10 peripheral blood samples from 5 patients.

The meaning of the sample's time point label: before anti-PD-1 therapy. For bulk TCRbeta sequencing, genomic DNA was extracted from tumor biopsies or peripheral blood, and input amounts ranged from about 550 ng to 6,004 ng. Every patient had histologically proven advanced or metastatic basal or squamous cell carcinoma and was a poor candidate for surgical resection. The basal cell carcinoma cohort was made up of roughly ten patients, and bulk tumor TCR sequencing was performed for seven or eight of these patients. The immunoSEQ platform was used to carry out deep TCRbeta sequencing. The source study handled its data this way. Only productive rearrangements were exported from the immunoSEQ Analyzer for further analysis. T cell phenotypes were assigned to bulk TCRbeta clonotypes by matching the clonotypes to single-cell RNA+TCR-seq clones with the same TCRbeta sequence. Tumor enrichment of a clone was calculated by dividing the clone's tumor frequency by the clone's PBMC frequency, both taken from bulk TCR sequencing. TCRs were grouped by GLIPH into specificity groups, defined as clusters of distinct TCRs likely recognizing common antigens via shared CDR3 motifs. Entries here come from immuneACCESS through TCRdb and include only in-frame sequences with V and J called. Some clones fail to appear in such tables; in the studies checked, an unresolved V gene covers under half of the shortfall, and the cause of the remainder is unknown. The DNA was the basis for D and trimming; V, J and clone size are from that table. This sample is represented by approximately 59,000 clones; about 82% of them were singletons. In total, the top ten clones hold around an eighth of the sample.

Based on the germline V gene (reference sequence), the CDR1 and CDR2 sequences are LGHDT and YNNKEL. V is cut back by 1 base and J by 3 bases, with 8 bases in the junction unmatched. The CDR3, cysteine through phenylalanine, is 16 amino acids long. The kept DNA is CDR3 alone, 48 bases in frame from the first base. Results and caveats for the whole study, not just this receptor: The source of novel T cell clones was not identified, and lymphoid organs or rare unexpanded clones within the tumor or the tumor periphery could be included among the possible sources. Approximately 38% of the TCR clonotypes from tumors also showed up in blood, and some novel exhausted tumor clones were present in pre-treatment blood, which suggests peripheral recruitment.

The V and J segments used are TRBV3-1 (or the pseudogene TRBV3-2) and TRBJ1-2, and TRBD1 aligns with 7 junction nucleotides. The sample here was PBMCs, taken before anti-PD-1 treatment. The receptor was derived from a human donor with basal cell carcinoma. Read as DNA, the sequence is TGTGCCAGCAGCCAAGGCGGGACAGCAGATCACTATGGCTACACCTTC. It translates to CASSQGGTADHYGYTF.